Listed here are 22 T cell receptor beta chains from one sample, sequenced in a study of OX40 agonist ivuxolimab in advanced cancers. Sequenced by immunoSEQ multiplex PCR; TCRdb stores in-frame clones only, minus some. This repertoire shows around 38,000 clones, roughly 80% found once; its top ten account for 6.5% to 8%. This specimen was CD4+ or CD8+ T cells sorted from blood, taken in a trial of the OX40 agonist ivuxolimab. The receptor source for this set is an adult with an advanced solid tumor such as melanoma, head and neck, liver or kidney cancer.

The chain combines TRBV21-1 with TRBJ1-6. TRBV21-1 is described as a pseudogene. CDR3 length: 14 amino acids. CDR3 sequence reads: CASSLTSTGSPLHF. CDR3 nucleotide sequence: TGTGCCAGCAGCCTCACCTCGACCGGTTCACCCCTCCACTTT.

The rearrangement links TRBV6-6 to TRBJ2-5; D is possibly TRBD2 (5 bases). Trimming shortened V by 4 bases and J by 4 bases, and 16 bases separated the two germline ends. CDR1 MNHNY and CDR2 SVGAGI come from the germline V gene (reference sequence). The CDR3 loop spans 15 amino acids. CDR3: CASSSPTINGETQYF. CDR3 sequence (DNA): TGTGCCAGCAGTTCACCGACTATTAATGGAGAGACCCAGTACTTC.

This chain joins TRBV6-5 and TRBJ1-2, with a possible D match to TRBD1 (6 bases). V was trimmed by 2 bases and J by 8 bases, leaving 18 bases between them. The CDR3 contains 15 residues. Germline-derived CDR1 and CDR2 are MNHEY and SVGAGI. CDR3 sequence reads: CASSYRWGTSPGYTF. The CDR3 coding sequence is TGTGCCAGCAGTTACAGGTGGGGGACATCCCCCGGCTACACCTTC.

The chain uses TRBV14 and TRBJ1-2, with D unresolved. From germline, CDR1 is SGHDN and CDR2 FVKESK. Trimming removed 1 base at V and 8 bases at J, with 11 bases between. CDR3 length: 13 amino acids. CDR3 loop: CASSQVTFAGYTF. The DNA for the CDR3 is TGTGCCAGCAGCCAAGTCACTTTCGCCGGCTACACCTTC.

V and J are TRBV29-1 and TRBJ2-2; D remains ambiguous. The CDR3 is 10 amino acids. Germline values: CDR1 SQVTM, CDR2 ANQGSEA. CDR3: CPSRTGELFF. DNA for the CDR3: TGCCCATCTCGCACCGGGGAGCTGTTTTTT.

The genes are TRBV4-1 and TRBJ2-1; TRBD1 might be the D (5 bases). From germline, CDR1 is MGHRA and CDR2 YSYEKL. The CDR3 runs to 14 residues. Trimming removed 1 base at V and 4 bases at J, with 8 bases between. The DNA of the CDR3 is TGCGCCAGCAGCCAAGCGGACATATACAATGAGCAGTTCTTC. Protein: CASSQADIYNEQFF.

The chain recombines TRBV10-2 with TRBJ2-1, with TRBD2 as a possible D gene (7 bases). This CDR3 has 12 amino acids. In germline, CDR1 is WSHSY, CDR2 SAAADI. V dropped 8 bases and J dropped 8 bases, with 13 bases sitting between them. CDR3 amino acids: CASRGGGDEQFF. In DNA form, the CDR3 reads TGCGCCAGCCGGGGAGGGGGTGATGAGCAGTTCTTC.

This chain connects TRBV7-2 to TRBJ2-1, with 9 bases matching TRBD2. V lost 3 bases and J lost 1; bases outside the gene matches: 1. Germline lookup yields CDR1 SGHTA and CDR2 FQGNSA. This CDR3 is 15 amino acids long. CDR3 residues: CASSFLAGSYNEQFF. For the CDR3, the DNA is TGTGCCAGCAGCTTTCTAGCGGGGTCCTACAATGAGCAGTTCTTC.

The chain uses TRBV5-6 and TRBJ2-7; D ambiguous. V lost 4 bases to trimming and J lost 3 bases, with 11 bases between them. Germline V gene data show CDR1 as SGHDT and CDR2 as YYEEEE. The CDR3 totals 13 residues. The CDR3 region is CASSLNSLYEQYF. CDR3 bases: TGTGCCAGCAGCCTTAATTCCCTCTACGAGCAGTACTTC.

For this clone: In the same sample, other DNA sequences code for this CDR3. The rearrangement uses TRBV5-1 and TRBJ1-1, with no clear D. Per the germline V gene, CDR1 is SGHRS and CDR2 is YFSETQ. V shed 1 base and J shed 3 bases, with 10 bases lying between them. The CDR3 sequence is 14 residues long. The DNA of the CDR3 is TGCGCCAGCAGCTTGTACGGGGAAGACACTGAAGCTTTCTTT. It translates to CASSLYGEDTEAFF.

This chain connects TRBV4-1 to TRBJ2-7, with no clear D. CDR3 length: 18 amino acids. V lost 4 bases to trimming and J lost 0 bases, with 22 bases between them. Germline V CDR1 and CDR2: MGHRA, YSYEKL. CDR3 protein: CASSPSLFKGRSSYEQYF. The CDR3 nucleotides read TGCGCCAGCAGCCCCTCCCTGTTTAAAGGGCGAAGCTCCTACGAGCAGTACTTC.

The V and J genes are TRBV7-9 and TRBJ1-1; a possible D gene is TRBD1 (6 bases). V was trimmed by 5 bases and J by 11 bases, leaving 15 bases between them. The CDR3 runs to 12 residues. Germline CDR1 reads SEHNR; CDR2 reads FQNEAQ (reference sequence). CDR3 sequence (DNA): TGTGCCAGCAGCCCAGACCAGGGGAGGGCTTTCTTT. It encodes CASSPDQGRAFF.

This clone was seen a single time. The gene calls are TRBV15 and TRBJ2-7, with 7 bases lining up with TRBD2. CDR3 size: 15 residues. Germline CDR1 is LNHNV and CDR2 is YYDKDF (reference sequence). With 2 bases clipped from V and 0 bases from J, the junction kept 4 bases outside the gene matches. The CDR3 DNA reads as TGTGCCACCAGCAGACCCCGGGGGGTCTCCTACGAGCAGTACTTC. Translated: CATSRPRGVSYEQYF.

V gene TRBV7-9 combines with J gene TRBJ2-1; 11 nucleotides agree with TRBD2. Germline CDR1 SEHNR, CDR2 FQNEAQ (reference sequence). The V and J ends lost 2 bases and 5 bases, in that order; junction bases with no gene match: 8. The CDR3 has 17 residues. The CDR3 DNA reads TGTGCCAGCAGCTTACCAAGGACTAGCGGGTCTCACAATGAGCAGTTCTTC. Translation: CASSLPRTSGSHNEQFF.

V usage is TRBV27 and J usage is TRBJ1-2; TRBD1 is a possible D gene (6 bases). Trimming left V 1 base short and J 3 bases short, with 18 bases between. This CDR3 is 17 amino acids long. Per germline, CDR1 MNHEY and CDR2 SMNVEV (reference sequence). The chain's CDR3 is CASSLYPGQLPYYGYTF. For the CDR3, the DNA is TGTGCCAGCAGTTTATACCCAGGACAGCTCCCCTACTATGGCTACACCTTC.

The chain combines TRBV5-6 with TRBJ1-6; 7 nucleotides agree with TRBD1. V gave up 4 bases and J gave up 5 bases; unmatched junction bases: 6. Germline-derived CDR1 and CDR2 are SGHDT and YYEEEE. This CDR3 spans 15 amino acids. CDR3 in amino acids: CASSRTDRDNSPLHF. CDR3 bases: TGTGCCAGCAGCAGGACCGACAGGGATAATTCACCCCTCCACTTT.

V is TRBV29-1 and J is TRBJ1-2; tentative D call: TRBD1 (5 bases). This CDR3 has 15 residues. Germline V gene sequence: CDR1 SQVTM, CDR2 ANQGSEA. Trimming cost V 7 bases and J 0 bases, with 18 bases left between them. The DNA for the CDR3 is TGCAGCGCCTACCTCGCCGACAGCCCTAACTATGGCTACACCTTC. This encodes CSAYLADSPNYGYTF. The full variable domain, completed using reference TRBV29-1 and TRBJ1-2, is SAVISQKPSRDICQRGTSLTIQCQVDSQVTMMFWYRQQPGQSLTLIATANQGSEATYESGFVIDKFPISRPNLTFSTLTVSNMSPEDSSIYLCSAYLADSPNYGYTFGSGTRLTVV.

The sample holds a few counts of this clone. In nucleotides, the CDR3 is TGTGCCACCAGCAGAGAGAGCAGGGAGGCAGCGATACAGTACTTC. Amino acids: CATSRESREAAIQYF. This chain joins TRBV15 and TRBJ2-7; D possibly corresponds to TRBD2 (6 bases). The V gene's germline CDR1 is LNHNV and CDR2 YYDKDF (reference sequence). The CDR3 is 15 residues long. The V end lost 0 bases, the J end lost 10 bases, and 19 bases lay between the germline ends.

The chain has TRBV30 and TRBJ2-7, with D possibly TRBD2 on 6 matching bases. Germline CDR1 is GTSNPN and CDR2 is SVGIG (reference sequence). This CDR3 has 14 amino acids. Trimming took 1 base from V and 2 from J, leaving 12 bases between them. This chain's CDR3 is CAWSAVAAAYEQYF. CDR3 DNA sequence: TGTGCCTGGAGTGCGGTAGCGGCTGCCTACGAGCAGTACTTC.

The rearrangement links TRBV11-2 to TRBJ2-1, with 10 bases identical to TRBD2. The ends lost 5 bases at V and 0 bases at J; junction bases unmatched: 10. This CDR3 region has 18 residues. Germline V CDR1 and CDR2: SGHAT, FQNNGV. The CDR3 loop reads CASSPGTSDSPSYNEQFF. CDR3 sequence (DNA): TGTGCCAGCAGCCCGGGGACTAGCGATTCACCCTCCTACAATGAGCAGTTCTTC.

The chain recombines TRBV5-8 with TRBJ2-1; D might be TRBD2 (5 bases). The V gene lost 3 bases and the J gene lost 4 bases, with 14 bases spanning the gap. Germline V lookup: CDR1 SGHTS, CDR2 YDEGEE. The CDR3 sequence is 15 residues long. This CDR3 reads CASSSLSEIYNEQFF. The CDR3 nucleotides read TGTGCCAGCAGCTCCCTTAGCGAGATTTACAATGAGCAGTTCTTC.

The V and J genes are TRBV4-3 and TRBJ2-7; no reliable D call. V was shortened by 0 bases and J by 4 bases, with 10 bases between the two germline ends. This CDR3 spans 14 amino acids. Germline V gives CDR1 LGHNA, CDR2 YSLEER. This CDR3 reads CASSQDGRAYEQYF. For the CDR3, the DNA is TGCGCCAGCAGCCAAGACGGCAGAGCTTACGAGCAGTACTTC.